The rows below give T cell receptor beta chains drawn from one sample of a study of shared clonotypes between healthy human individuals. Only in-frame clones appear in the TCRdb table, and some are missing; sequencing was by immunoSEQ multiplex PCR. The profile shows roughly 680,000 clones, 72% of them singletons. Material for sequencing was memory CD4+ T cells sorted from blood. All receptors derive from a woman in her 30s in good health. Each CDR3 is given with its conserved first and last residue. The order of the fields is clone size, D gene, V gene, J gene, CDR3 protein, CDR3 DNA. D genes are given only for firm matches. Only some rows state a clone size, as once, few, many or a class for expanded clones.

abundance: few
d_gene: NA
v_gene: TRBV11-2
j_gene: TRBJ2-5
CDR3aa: CASSPPGAARGTQYF
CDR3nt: TGTGCCAGCAGCCCCCCGGGAGCGGCCCGGGGGACCCAGTACTTC

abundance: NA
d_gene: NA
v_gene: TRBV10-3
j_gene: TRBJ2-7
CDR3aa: CAISELRPYEQYF
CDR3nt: TGTGCCATCAGTGAGTTACGGCCCTACGAGCAGTACTTC

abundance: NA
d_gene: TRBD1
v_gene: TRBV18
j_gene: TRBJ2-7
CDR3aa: CASSRTGGDSYEQYF
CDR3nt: TGTGCCAGCTCGAGGACAGGGGGCGACTCCTACGAGCAGTACTTC

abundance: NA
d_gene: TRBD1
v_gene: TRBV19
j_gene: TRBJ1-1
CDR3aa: CASRHGQGLAEAFF
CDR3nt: TGTGCCAGTAGACACGGACAGGGCCTTGCTGAAGCTTTCTTT

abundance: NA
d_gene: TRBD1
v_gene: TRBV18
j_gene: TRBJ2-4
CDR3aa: CASSPVGQGATIQYF
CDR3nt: TGTGCCAGCTCACCAGTAGGACAGGGGGCCACCATTCAGTACTTC

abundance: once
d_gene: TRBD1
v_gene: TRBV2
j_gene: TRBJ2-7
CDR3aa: CASSVQRTGASEQYF
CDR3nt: TGTGCCAGCAGTGTTCAGAGGACAGGGGCAAGTGAGCAGTACTTC

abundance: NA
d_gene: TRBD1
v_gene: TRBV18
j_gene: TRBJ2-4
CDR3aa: CASSPPDRGVNIQYF
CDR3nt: TGTGCCAGCTCACCACCCGACAGGGGAGTCAACATTCAGTACTTC

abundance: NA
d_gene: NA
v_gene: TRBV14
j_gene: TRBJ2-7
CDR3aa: CASSLGPSHEQYF
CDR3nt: TGTGCCAGCAGCCTCGGGCCATCCCACGAGCAGTACTTC

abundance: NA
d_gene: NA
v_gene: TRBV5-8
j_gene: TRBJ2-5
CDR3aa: CASSFHKTQYF
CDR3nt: TGTGCCAGCAGCTTCCACAAGACCCAGTACTTC

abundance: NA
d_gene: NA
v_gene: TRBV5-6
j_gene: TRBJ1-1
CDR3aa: CASSFQDTEAFF
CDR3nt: TGTGCCAGCAGCTTTCAGGACACTGAAGCTTTCTTT

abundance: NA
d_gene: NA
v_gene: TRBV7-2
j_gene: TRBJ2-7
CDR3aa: CASSLGQPTGSEQYF
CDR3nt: TGTGCCAGCAGCTTAGGACAGCCGACGGGGTCCGAGCAGTACTTC